This T cell receptor (beta chain) was captured in a study of blood T cell repertoires in COVID-19. In the study overall: Samples representing acute and convalescent COVID-19 were sourced from the United States, Italy and Spain. T cells, B-cell-depleted T cells, or PBMCs supplied cDNA or gDNA.

Germline V lookup: CDR1 LGHNT, CDR2 FRNRAP. The CDR3 contains 14 residues. With 1 base removed from V and 0 bases from J, the gap between germline ends came to 6 bases. Original methodology: Amplifying reference gene primers gave estimates of nucleated cell counts. The data were produced by immunoSEQ multiplex PCR, yet TCRdb's version contains in-frame clones alone and is incomplete. V and J calls plus clone size are reproduced from that table; the DNA served to infer D and trimming. This repertoire shows 60,000 to 70,000 clones, 70% to 85% found once; its top ten account for 6.6%. Sequencing was done on a sample of peripheral blood. This receptor was identified in a man in his fifties or sixties with acute or convalescent COVID-19. This chain connects TRBV12-5 to TRBJ1-1; no clear D gene. The DNA of the CDR3 is TGTGCTAGTGGTTTGGGCAGGTTGAACACTGAAGCTTTCTTT. Its protein is CASGLGRLNTEAFF.